Listed below are T cell receptor beta chains from one sample, sequenced in a study of shared T cell receptors in the human thymus. Sequencing was performed with immunoSEQ multiplex PCR; in TCRdb, only in-frame clones are kept and a portion is missing. The sample shows hundreds of thousands of clones, around 95% of them seen only once. The sequencing input was thymocytes. Receptors originate from a human donor. CDR3s include the opening cysteine and the closing phenylalanine or tryptophan. Each record gives: J gene, clone size, V gene, D gene, CDR3 protein, CDR3 DNA. D genes are given only for firm matches. A clone size is listed for some rows: how often the clone was seen (once, few, many), or a class if it is expanded.

j_gene: TRBJ1-1; abundance: -; v_gene: TRBV13; d_gene: -; CDR3aa: CASSFLRTADRYRMNTEAFF; CDR3nt: TGTGCCAGCAGCTTCCTTCGTACAGCAGACAGGTATAGGATGAACACTGAAGCTTTCTTT
j_gene: TRBJ2-3; abundance: -; v_gene: TRBV27; d_gene: -; CDR3aa: CASSLPGGRSDTQYF; CDR3nt: TGTGCCAGCAGTTTGCCCGGGGGCCGCTCAGATACGCAGTATTTT
j_gene: TRBJ2-7; abundance: -; v_gene: TRBV6-1; d_gene: -; CDR3aa: CAIGYEQYF; CDR3nt: TGTGCCATAGGGTACGAGCAGTACTTC
j_gene: TRBJ1-2; abundance: -; v_gene: TRBV5-1; d_gene: -; CDR3aa: CASHGSKGGDYTF; CDR3nt: TGCGCCAGCCACGGGTCGAAGGGGGGCGACTACACCTTC
j_gene: TRBJ2-3; abundance: -; v_gene: TRBV19; d_gene: -; CDR3aa: CASSPGDTDTQYF; CDR3nt: TGTGCCAGTAGTCCAGGGGACACAGATACGCAGTATTTT
j_gene: TRBJ1-2; abundance: -; v_gene: TRBV28; d_gene: TRBD1; CDR3aa: CASSSLDRATNYGHTF; CDR3nt: TGTGCCAGCAGTTCCCTTGACAGGGCAACTAACTATGGCCACACCTTC
j_gene: TRBJ2-4; abundance: -; v_gene: TRBV28; d_gene: TRBD2; CDR3aa: CASSGGLAGRDGIQYF; CDR3nt: TGTGCCAGCAGTGGCGGACTAGCGGGTAGGGACGGCATTCAGTACTTC
j_gene: TRBJ2-3; abundance: -; v_gene: TRBV7-9; d_gene: TRBD2; CDR3aa: CASSRLAGVRDTQYF; CDR3nt: TGTGCCAGCAGCCGACTAGCGGGAGTGAGAGATACGCAGTATTTT
j_gene: TRBJ1-2; abundance: -; v_gene: TRBV5-5; d_gene: -; CDR3aa: CASSFWRQYGYTF; CDR3nt: TGTGCCAGCAGCTTTTGGCGGCAGTATGGCTACACCTTC
j_gene: TRBJ2-1; abundance: -; v_gene: TRBV27; d_gene: TRBD1; CDR3aa: CASSRTGGANNEQFF; CDR3nt: TGTGCCAGCAGCAGGACAGGGGGCGCAAACAATGAGCAGTTCTTC
j_gene: TRBJ2-1; abundance: -; v_gene: TRBV7-6; d_gene: TRBD2; CDR3aa: CASSFNQGDSLAGGSHEQFF; CDR3nt: TGTGCCAGCAGCTTCAATCAGGGGGATTCGCTAGCGGGAGGGTCCCATGAGCAGTTCTTC
j_gene: TRBJ2-7; abundance: once; v_gene: TRBV28; d_gene: TRBD1; CDR3aa: CASATGGTYEQYF; CDR3nt: TGTGCCAGCGCGACAGGGGGCACCTACGAGCAGTACTTC
j_gene: TRBJ1-1; abundance: -; v_gene: TRBV30; d_gene: -; CDR3aa: CAWRALSLLFLF; CDR3nt: TGTGCCTGGAGGGCTCTCTCTCTCCTCTTCCTCTTT
j_gene: TRBJ2-3; abundance: -; v_gene: TRBV7-2; d_gene: TRBD2; CDR3aa: CASSLASGLAGALKRTDTQYF; CDR3nt: TGTGCCAGCAGCTTAGCCTCAGGACTAGCGGGAGCCCTAAAGCGCACAGATACGCAGTATTTT
j_gene: TRBJ2-5; abundance: once; v_gene: TRBV18; d_gene: -; CDR3aa: CASSPPDRQETQYF; CDR3nt: TGTGCCAGCTCACCACCGGACAGACAAGAGACCCAGTACTTC
j_gene: TRBJ2-7; abundance: -; v_gene: TRBV10-2; d_gene: -; CDR3aa: CASSPLLARDEQYF; CDR3nt: TGCGCCAGCAGTCCCCTATTGGCTAGGGACGAGCAGTACTTC
j_gene: TRBJ2-3; abundance: -; v_gene: TRBV18; d_gene: TRBD2; CDR3aa: CASSPGGSGRGTDTQYF; CDR3nt: TGTGCCAGCTCACCAGGCGGTAGCGGGAGAGGTACAGATACGCAGTATTTT
j_gene: TRBJ1-4; abundance: -; v_gene: TRBV6-6; d_gene: -; CDR3aa: CASRDGRTNNEKLFF; CDR3nt: TGTGCCAGCAGGGACGGACGGACGAATAATGAAAAACTGTTTTTT
j_gene: TRBJ2-7; abundance: -; v_gene: TRBV9; d_gene: -; CDR3aa: CASSVAQTGKDEQYF; CDR3nt: TGTGCCAGCAGCGTTGCCCAAACAGGTAAAGACGAGCAGTACTTC
j_gene: TRBJ2-6; abundance: -; v_gene: TRBV12-5; d_gene: -; CDR3aa: CASGADGPGANVLTF; CDR3nt: TGTGCTAGTGGTGCGGACGGCCCTGGGGCCAACGTCCTGACTTTC
j_gene: TRBJ1-1; abundance: -; v_gene: TRBV29-1; d_gene: -; CDR3aa: CSVWPGARGTEAFF; CDR3nt: TGCAGCGTTTGGCCAGGGGCCCGCGGCACTGAAGCTTTCTTT
j_gene: TRBJ2-3; abundance: -; v_gene: TRBV7-6; d_gene: TRBD2; CDR3aa: CASSSSGRGTDTQYF; CDR3nt: TGTGCCAGCAGCTCTAGCGGGAGAGGCACAGATACGCAGTATTTT
j_gene: TRBJ2-3; abundance: -; v_gene: TRBV28; d_gene: -; CDR3aa: CASRDPGLDTDTQYF; CDR3nt: TGTGCCAGTAGAGACCCGGGACTCGACACAGATACGCAGTATTTT
j_gene: TRBJ2-1; abundance: -; v_gene: TRBV7-9; d_gene: TRBD2; CDR3aa: CASTTSEAGGNNEQFF; CDR3nt: TGTGCCAGCACCACGAGCGAGGCGGGAGGGAACAATGAGCAGTTCTTC
j_gene: TRBJ2-2; abundance: -; v_gene: TRBV27; d_gene: -; CDR3aa: CASSLPVTSNPSPGELFF; CDR3nt: TGTGCCAGCAGTCTCCCGGTGACTAGTAACCCCTCGCCCGGGGAGCTGTTTTTT
j_gene: TRBJ2-7; abundance: -; v_gene: TRBV29-1; d_gene: TRBD2; CDR3aa: CSVEGGASHYEQYF; CDR3nt: TGCAGCGTTGAGGGAGGGGCATCCCACTACGAGCAGTACTTC
j_gene: TRBJ2-2; abundance: -; v_gene: TRBV18; d_gene: -; CDR3aa: CASSPVHGARTGELFF; CDR3nt: TGTGCCAGCTCACCAGTGCACGGGGCGCGGACCGGGGAGCTGTTTTTT
j_gene: TRBJ2-4; abundance: -; v_gene: TRBV5-1; d_gene: -; CDR3aa: CASSFPSSWSERLAKNIQYF; CDR3nt: TGCGCCAGCAGCTTTCCATCCTCCTGGTCCGAAAGACTAGCCAAAAACATTCAGTACTTC
j_gene: TRBJ2-1; abundance: -; v_gene: TRBV27; d_gene: TRBD2; CDR3aa: CASSIVWREEPNISYNEQFF; CDR3nt: TGTGCCAGCAGTATAGTATGGCGGGAGGAACCGAATATTTCCTACAATGAGCAGTTCTTC
j_gene: TRBJ2-5; abundance: -; v_gene: TRBV27; d_gene: -; CDR3aa: CASTSGTLETQYF; CDR3nt: TGTGCCAGCACATCCGGGACCCTAGAGACCCAGTACTTC
j_gene: TRBJ2-1; abundance: -; v_gene: TRBV7-6; d_gene: TRBD2; CDR3aa: CASSYRTSGGAYNEQFF; CDR3nt: TGTGCCAGCAGCTACCGGACTAGCGGGGGGGCCTACAATGAGCAGTTCTTC
j_gene: TRBJ1-2; abundance: -; v_gene: TRBV15; d_gene: TRBD1; CDR3aa: CATSIRQPDRDRYGYTF; CDR3nt: TGTGCCACCAGCATCCGGCAGCCGGACAGGGACCGGTATGGCTACACCTTC
j_gene: TRBJ2-7; abundance: -; v_gene: TRBV9; d_gene: TRBD2; CDR3aa: CASSGGLAPTYEQYF; CDR3nt: TGTGCCAGCAGCGGGGGACTAGCGCCGACCTACGAGCAGTACTTC
j_gene: TRBJ2-3; abundance: -; v_gene: TRBV14; d_gene: -; CDR3aa: CASSPRTVIPSDTQYF; CDR3nt: TGTGCCAGCAGCCCCCGGACGGTGATTCCTTCAGATACGCAGTATTTT
j_gene: TRBJ2-7; abundance: -; v_gene: TRBV6-5; d_gene: -; CDR3aa: CASAPGTWPYEQYF; CDR3nt: TGTGCCAGCGCTCCGGGAACGTGGCCTTACGAGCAGTACTTC
j_gene: TRBJ2-1; abundance: -; v_gene: TRBV7-7; d_gene: -; CDR3aa: CASSLVKRGPYNEQFF; CDR3nt: TGTGCCAGCAGCTTAGTAAAACGGGGTCCTTACAATGAGCAGTTCTTC
j_gene: TRBJ2-7; abundance: -; v_gene: TRBV9; d_gene: -; CDR3aa: CASSAPGPFYEQYF; CDR3nt: TGTGCCAGCAGCGCCCCGGGACCTTTCTACGAGCAGTACTTC
j_gene: TRBJ2-1; abundance: -; v_gene: TRBV27; d_gene: -; CDR3aa: CASSLAGRLRNEQFF; CDR3nt: TGTGCCAGCAGTTTAGCGGGACGGTTGAGGAATGAGCAGTTCTTC
j_gene: TRBJ2-3; abundance: -; v_gene: TRBV10-2; d_gene: -; CDR3aa: CASRENTGTSTDTQYF; CDR3nt: TGCGCCAGCAGAGAAAACACAGGGACTAGCACAGATACGCAGTATTTT
j_gene: TRBJ2-1; abundance: once; v_gene: TRBV15; d_gene: TRBD1; CDR3aa: CATSRRDRGNEQFF; CDR3nt: TGTGCCACCAGCAGGCGGGACAGGGGGAATGAGCAGTTCTTC
j_gene: TRBJ1-2; abundance: -; v_gene: TRBV4-1; d_gene: -; CDR3aa: CASSQDRPRYGYTF; CDR3nt: TGCGCCAGCAGCCAAGATCGACCGCGCTATGGCTACACCTTC
j_gene: TRBJ1-1; abundance: -; v_gene: TRBV7-8; d_gene: -; CDR3aa: CASKSWFENTEAFF; CDR3nt: TGTGCCAGCAAGTCGTGGTTTGAGAACACTGAAGCTTTCTTT
j_gene: TRBJ2-7; abundance: -; v_gene: TRBV6-6; d_gene: -; CDR3aa: CASSPPASGSNEQYF; CDR3nt: TGTGCCAGCAGTCCACCCGCGTCGGGGAGCAACGAGCAGTACTTC
j_gene: TRBJ1-4; abundance: -; v_gene: TRBV27; d_gene: -; CDR3aa: CASSLTGGTGPNEKLFF; CDR3nt: TGTGCCAGCAGTTTAACCGGGGGTACGGGCCCAAATGAAAAACTGTTTTTT
j_gene: TRBJ2-1; abundance: once; v_gene: TRBV19; d_gene: -; CDR3aa: CASSSRGASYNEQFF; CDR3nt: TGTGCCAGTAGCAGCCGGGGGGCCTCCTACAATGAGCAGTTCTTC
j_gene: TRBJ1-1; abundance: -; v_gene: TRBV5-5; d_gene: -; CDR3aa: CASSWEPLNTEAFF; CDR3nt: TGTGCCAGCAGCTGGGAGCCTTTGAACACTGAAGCTTTCTTT
j_gene: TRBJ2-1; abundance: -; v_gene: TRBV5-1; d_gene: -; CDR3aa: CASSLQRASSYNEQFF; CDR3nt: TGCGCCAGCAGCTTGCAGCGGGCTAGCTCCTACAATGAGCAGTTCTTC
j_gene: TRBJ2-7; abundance: -; v_gene: TRBV7-8; d_gene: -; CDR3aa: CASSSGPIPYEQYF; CDR3nt: TGTGCCAGCAGCTCGGGTCCCATTCCCTACGAGCAGTACTTC